This T cell receptor (beta chain) was identified in a study of cytomegalovirus exposure and HLA in healthy donors. Study as a whole: An earlier analysis found fewer than 140 million unique TCR beta sequences from around 180 million T cells.

Primers for the PCR totalled 60 Vbeta and 13 Jbeta. The repertoire was sequenced with immunoSEQ multiplex PCR; TCRdb's copy has only in-frame clones and lacks some. Among about 180,000 clones, roughly 80% were seen once, and the ten largest hold roughly 4.4%. At the time of sampling, donors were nominally healthy, though unrecorded immune exposures were likely. CDR3 length: 12 amino acids. The V and J ends lost 6 bases and 1 base respectively, with 7 bases between them. Germline V gives CDR1 MDHEN, CDR2 SYDVKM. Sequenced: PBMCs. J is TRBJ2-7 and V is TRBV28; possible D gene TRBD2, 6 bases. This receptor was obtained from a woman younger than 35 in good health and CMV-seropositive. The CDR3 protein is CASRGTSYEQYF. CDR3 sequence (DNA): TGTGCCAGCAGAGGGACTTCCTACGAGCAGTACTTC.